A single T cell receptor beta chain is shown here with its context. The germline gene is not matched at one end of the junction; a read error may be the cause. It was genomic DNA that served as the template for profiling TCR beta VDJ and CDR3. TCRdb recomputed calls from the reads with MiXCR, one row per CDR3 protein. Counted here are approximately 270,000 distinct CDR3 sequences, about 56% occurring once; the ten biggest clones make up 7.5% to 9%. These data are taken from a study of CD8+CD57+ T cells in acquired aplastic anemia. The clonotype originates from a human donor with severe aplastic anemia or a healthy control (not recorded which). Sequencing was performed on sorted CD4+, CD8+, or CD8+CD57+ T cells (not recorded which) from PBMCs.

The CDR3 coding sequence is TGTGCCACCAGCAGCAGGGCAAGCTACGACCAGTACTTC. Translation: CATSSRASYDQYF. J is TRBJ2-7 and V is TRBV15; D is perhaps TRBD1 (5 bases). This CDR3 region has 13 residues. The germline gives CDR1 LNHNV, CDR2 YYDKDF (reference sequence).